The clone carrying this TCR beta chain was seen only once. Its antigen is not identified. The data were taken from a study of cytomegalovirus exposure and HLA in healthy donors. At the level of the study: The same platform was used for the roughly 120 validation repertoires and the approximately 700 first-cohort repertoires, a later analysis reported. Findings and caveats of the study: It was fewer than 200 TCR beta chains that were listed as cytomegalovirus-associated. First-cohort TCR clusters were later found to tend to co-occur in the approximately 120 validation repertoires. Among TCR sequences, most were rare, though some public TCRs appeared in many donors.

The CDR3 has 17 amino acids. Germline CDR1 is SGHDT and CDR2 is YYEEEE. V dropped 1 base and J dropped 1; count of bases not matched to a gene: 10. Produced via immunoSEQ multiplex PCR; TCRdb's table is partial and in-frame only. This sample yields around 170,000 clones, of which 88% are seen a single time; approximately 3% belongs to the top ten. The TCR comes from a man aged 18 to 29 in good health and CMV-seronegative. This chain uses TRBV5-6 with TRBJ1-2, with 7 bases aligning to TRBD1. Sequencing input: PBMCs. The DNA for the CDR3 is TGTGCCAGCAGCTTGCCTTTTGACAGGGCCTATAACTATGGCTACACCTTC. Translated: CASSLPFDRAYNYGYTF.